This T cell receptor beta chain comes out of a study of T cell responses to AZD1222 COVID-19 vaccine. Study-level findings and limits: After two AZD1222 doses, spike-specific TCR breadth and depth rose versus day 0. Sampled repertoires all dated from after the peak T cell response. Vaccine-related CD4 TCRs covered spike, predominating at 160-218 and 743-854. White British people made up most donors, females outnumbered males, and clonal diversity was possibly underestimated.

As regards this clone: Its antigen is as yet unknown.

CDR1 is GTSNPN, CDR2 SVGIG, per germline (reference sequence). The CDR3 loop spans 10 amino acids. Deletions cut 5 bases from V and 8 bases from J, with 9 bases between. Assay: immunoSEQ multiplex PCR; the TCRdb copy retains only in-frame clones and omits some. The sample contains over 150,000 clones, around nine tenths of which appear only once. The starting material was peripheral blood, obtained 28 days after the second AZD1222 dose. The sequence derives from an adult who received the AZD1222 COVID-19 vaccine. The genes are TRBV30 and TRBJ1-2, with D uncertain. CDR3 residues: CAWHLHGYTF. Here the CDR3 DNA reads TGTGCCTGGCATCTGCACGGCTACACCTTC.